The 20 T cell receptor beta chains in this list originate from one sample, sequenced in a study of esophageal squamous cell carcinoma under preoperative chemotherapy. Time point defined: before preoperative PTX-NDP chemotherapy. TCRdb analysed the PCR reads with MiXCR anew, one entry per CDR3 protein. Found here are fewer than 40,000 distinct CDR3 sequences, roughly 52% of them singletons; the top ten hold approximately 12%. The sample was acquired from a patient given preoperative chemotherapy. These receptors originate from a human donor with esophageal squamous cell carcinoma. The donor label of this sample is uncertain.

A remark on this clonotype: Given the absence of the conserved phenylalanine or tryptophan at the CDR3 end, a read error is likely. No DNA is shown, since the ends of the CDR3 on it are uncertain; the CDR3 is the one TCRdb lists. The chain couples TRBV6-1 to TRBJ2-5. Germline-derived CDR1 and CDR2 are MNHNS and SASEGT. The CDR3 is 13 residues long, counting both termini. The CDR3 loop reads CASDEGWGETRLS.

The rearrangement links TRBV7-8 to TRBJ2-5, with 8 bases matching TRBD2. Judging by the DNA end, TRBJ2-1 fits better; the J call may be wrong. The CDR3 loop spans 15 amino acids. Germline assignment: CDR1 SGHVS and CDR2 FQNEAQ. The CDR3 DNA follows: TGTGCCAGCAGCTTAAGCGTGGAAACGGGGGGGGTCCAGTTCTTC. This codes for CASSLSVETGGVQFF.

About this clonotype itself: The junction shows a germline mismatch at one end, possibly a read error. The chain carries TRBV7-2 and TRBJ2-5; D unresolved. Germline V gives CDR1 SGHTA, CDR2 FQGNSA. This CDR3 spans 12 amino acids. The CDR3: CASGFDQGTQYF. In nucleotides, the CDR3 is TGTGCCAGCGGCTTTGATCAAGGGACCCAGTACTTC.

This clonotype was counted many times. The DNA of the CDR3 is TGTGCCAGCAGCCTAACCCAAGCGGGAGCCTACGAGCAGTACTTC. It is translated as CASSLTQAGAYEQYF. This chain connects TRBV5-4 to TRBJ2-7, with 8 bases aligning to TRBD2. This CDR3 is 15 amino acids long. In germline, CDR1 is SGHNT, CDR2 YYREEE (reference sequence). V was pared by 4 bases and J by 2 bases, with 8 bases of the junction left unmatched.

This chain connects TRBV7-9 to TRBJ1-2; TRBD1 aligns across 8 bases. CDR1 SEHNR and CDR2 FQNEAQ come from the germline V gene (reference sequence). The CDR3 has 13 amino acids. V shed 5 bases and J 8 bases; nucleotides not matched to a gene: 7. In DNA form, the CDR3 reads TGTGCCAGCAGCGATTCCGGGACAGGCGGCTACACCTTC. This encodes CASSDSGTGGYTF.

V and J are TRBV7-6 and TRBJ2-4, with D possibly matching TRBD1 (5 bases). Germline-derived CDR1 and CDR2 are SGHVS and FNYEAQ. This CDR3 spans 16 amino acids. Deletions cut 3 bases from V and 13 bases from J, with 25 bases between. Here the CDR3 reads CASSFLGRWAKDTQYF. In DNA form, the CDR3 reads TGTGCCAGCAGCTTCTTGGGGCGGTGGGCCAAAGACACGCAGTACTTC.

In its sample, this clonotype was seen many times. The CDR3 nucleotides read TGTGCCAGCTCACCGCGTCTAGCGGGAGTCACAGATACGCAGTATTTT. As protein: CASSPRLAGVTDTQYF. This chain uses TRBV18 with TRBJ2-3; 10 nucleotides match TRBD2. The CDR3 is 16 residues long. Germline trimming cut 3 bases from V and 2 bases from J; bases unmatched to any gene: 5. Per germline, CDR1 KGHSH and CDR2 LQKENI.

J is TRBJ2-7 and V is TRBV4-2, with D tentatively TRBD2 (5 bases). Between the trimmed V and J ends, which lost 0 bases and 9 bases, there was a span of 21 bases. CDR3 size: 16 residues. Germline V gene data show CDR1 as LGHNA and CDR2 as YNFKEQ. The chain's CDR3 is CASSQDRASRLLGQYF. The CDR3 nucleotides are TGTGCCAGCAGCCAAGATCGCGCTAGCCGGTTACTAGGGCAGTACTTC.

The chain joins TRBV20-1 to TRBJ2-5; no clear D. The CDR3 extends over 11 amino acids. CDR1 is DFQATT, CDR2 SNEGSKA, per germline (reference sequence). Trimming took 6 bases from V and 11 from J, leaving 16 bases between them. The CDR3 region has the DNA TGCAGTGCGTACCGCTACAATGAGCAGTACTTC. It yields the protein CSAYRYNEQYF.

On this clonotype: A read error may explain this, as a much larger clone is one base away. The genes are TRBV10-3 and TRBJ2-5; possible D gene TRBD2, 5 bases. The J call is doubtful: the DNA matches TRBJ2-1 better. CDR1 ENHRY and CDR2 SYGVKD come from the germline V gene. This CDR3 spans 12 amino acids. The DNA for the CDR3 is TGTGCCACGTCCCTGAGGGCGGAGACCCAGTTCTTC. Its translation is CATSLRAETQFF.

In its sample, this clonotype was seen a few times. The missing conserved phenylalanine or tryptophan at the end of this CDR3 makes a read error likely. It is unclear where the CDR3 begins or ends on the DNA, so no DNA is shown, and the CDR3 is as TCRdb lists it. The chain combines TRBV7-6 with TRBJ2-5. The CDR3 has 14 amino acids, counting both end residues. Looked up from germline, CDR1 is SGHVS and CDR2 is FNYEAQ. The CDR3 region is CASSLDGHQETRYS.

About this clonotype itself: An end of the junction differs from the germline gene, which may be a read error. This sequence joins TRBV7-2 and TRBJ2-4, with 8 positions matching TRBD2. The CDR3 runs to 14 residues. Germline assignment: CDR1 SGHTA and CDR2 FQGNSA. CDR3 sequence reads: CASSGGLAKDIQYF. The CDR3 DNA reads TGTGCGAGCAGCGGGGGCCTAGCCAAAGACATCCAGTACTTC.

V gene TRBV6-1 combines with J gene TRBJ2-2; either TRBD1 or TRBD2 may fit D (6 bases each). Germline lookup yields CDR1 MNHNS and CDR2 SASEGT. V was clipped by 11 bases and J by 1 base, with 14 bases between them. The CDR3 consists of 14 residues. For the CDR3, the DNA is TGTGCCGGCAAAAAGGGGGGGAACACCGGGGAGCTGTTTTTT. The encoded protein is CAGKKGGNTGELFF.

This clonotype is medium-sized within its sample. This sequence joins TRBV7-6 and TRBJ2-1; 7 bases match TRBD2. J gave up 0 bases and V 3 bases, and 5 bases lay outside the gene matches. CDR3 length: 16 amino acids. Germline assignment: CDR1 SGHVS and CDR2 FNYEAQ. In DNA, the CDR3 is TGTGCCAGCAGCTTTAGAGCGGGGAGCTCCTACAATGAGCAGTTCTTC. It yields the protein CASSFRAGSSYNEQFF. The complete variable domain, with remaining parts taken from reference TRBV7-6 and TRBJ2-1, reads GAGVSQSPRYKVTKRGQDVALRCDPISGHVSLYWYRQALGQGPEFLTYFNYEAQQDKSGLPNDRFSAERPEGSISTLTIQRTEQRDSAMYRCASSFRAGSSYNEQFFGPGTRLTVL.

This clonotype occurred many times. The V gene is TRBV4-1, the J gene TRBJ2-5, with unresolved D. This CDR3 has 17 amino acids. Trimming pared 1 base from V and 4 bases from J, leaving 19 bases between. The germline V gene has CDR1 MGHRA and CDR2 YSYEKL. In nucleotides, the CDR3 is TGCGCCAGCAGCCAAGGGGTCGGGTGGGTAGGGTTAGAGACCCAGTACTTC. Protein sequence: CASSQGVGWVGLETQYF.

Remarks on this clonotype: One end of the junction fails to match germline, which may point to a read error. The rearrangement links TRBV7-9 to TRBJ2-3; tentative D call: TRBD1 (5 bases). This CDR3 comprises 15 residues. CDR1 and CDR2 from the germline V gene are SEHNR and FQNEAQ (reference sequence). The CDR3, as DNA: TGTGGCAGCAGCTTGGGGCTATCAGACAAAAATATTCAGTATTTC. As protein: CGSSLGLSDKNIQYF.

The chain employs TRBV12-3 or TRBV12-4 and TRBJ2-5; the D gene could be TRBD1 or TRBD2 (5 bases each). The CDR3 spans 14 residues. The CDR3 nucleotides read TGTGCGGGGACCTGGCCCCGTGCCCAAGAGACCCAGTACTTC. This gives the protein CAGTWPRAQETQYF.

CDR3 loop: CAGGLGQRDQETQYF. The CDR3 nucleotides are TGTGCCGGGGGGTTAGGGCAGCGGGACCAAGAGACCCAGTACTTC. The chain couples TRBV7-8 to TRBJ2-3, with a weak D call TRBD2 (6 bases). Near its end, the DNA agrees better with TRBJ2-5, so the J call may be wrong. CDR3 length: 15 residues. Germline CDR1 is SGHVS and CDR2 is FQNEAQ.

There are many counts of this clonotype. The rearrangement joins TRBV6-1 to TRBJ2-1; either TRBD1 or TRBD2 may fit D (9 bases each). The germline V gene encodes CDR1 MNHNS and CDR2 SASEGT. V was cut by 6 bases and J by 10 bases, with 22 bases left in between. The CDR3 consists of 15 residues. CDR3: CASSLAGTGTYEQFF. The CDR3 DNA reads TGTGCCAGCAGCCTAGCGGGGACAGGGACCTACGAGCAGTTCTTC.

This clonotype was detected a few times. The chain carries TRBV7-2 and TRBJ2-3; 8 bases agree with TRBD2. Germline CDR1 reads SGHTA; CDR2 reads FQGNSA. V gave up 5 bases and J gave up 4 bases; unmatched junction bases: 14. The CDR3 is 17 residues long. CDR3 sequence reads: CASSPRAGGCGADTQYF. CDR3 DNA sequence: TGTGCCAGCAGCCCCCGGGCGGGGGGATGTGGCGCAGATACGCAGTATTTT. Filled out from reference TRBV7-2 and TRBJ2-3, the complete variable domain reads GAGVSQSPSNKVTEKGKDVELRCDPISGHTALYWYRQSLGQGLEFLIYFQGNSAPDKSGLPSDRFSAERTGGSVSTLTIQRTQQEDSAVYLCASSPRAGGCGADTQYFGPGTRLTVL.